This T cell receptor (beta chain) came from a study of cytomegalovirus exposure and HLA in healthy donors. Overall study context: The Caucasian-associated ancestry cluster held roughly 80% of roughly 400 genotyped donors. Regarding the study as a whole: Later analysis demonstrated an association between a missense DCLRE1C variant and TCR beta V- and J-gene trimming.

PCR was performed using 60 Vbeta and 13 Jbeta primers. Sequenced by immunoSEQ multiplex PCR; TCRdb stores in-frame clones only, minus some. The repertoire includes under 150,000 clones, 60% to 80% of them detected once, and 7.5% to 9% sits in the top ten. Trimming cost V 2 bases and J 3 bases, with 12 bases left between them. Germline CDR1 reads SEHNR; CDR2 reads FQNEAQ (reference sequence). This CDR3 contains 15 residues. As for this clone: Its antigen is as yet unknown.

The receptor's source is a man aged 18 to 30 in good health and CMV-seropositive. The sequenced sample was PBMCs. The chain uses TRBV7-9 and TRBJ2-3; D uncertain. The CDR3 coding sequence is TGTGCCAGCAGCTTACTAAAATCGAAAACAGATACGCAGTATTTT. Translating gives CASSLLKSKTDTQYF.